Below, 10 T cell receptor beta chains from the same sample are listed, as sequenced in a study of blood T cell repertoires in COVID-19. The method was immunoSEQ multiplex PCR; TCRdb's version includes in-frame clones alone and lacks a portion of them. The sample includes 350,000 to 450,000 clones, approximately 92% of them seen just once. Sequencing was done on a sample of PBMCs or T cells enriched from blood (not recorded which). These receptors were obtained from a man aged 30 to 45 who had recovered from COVID-19.

The rearrangement uses TRBV28 and TRBJ2-7, with TRBD1 matching 7 bases. The CDR3 totals 16 residues. Trimming took 7 bases from V and 0 from J; bases not matched to a gene: 12. Per germline, CDR1 MDHEN and CDR2 SYDVKM. This CDR3 reads CASNQRGQESSYEQYF. CDR3 DNA: TGTGCCAGCAACCAGAGAGGACAGGAGAGCTCCTACGAGCAGTACTTC.

The gene calls are TRBV12-3 or TRBV12-4 and TRBJ1-2; no definite D call. V was pared by 3 bases and J by 5 bases, with 7 bases between. The CDR3 covers 12 residues. CDR3 in DNA: TGTGCCAGCAGTTTTTCCGTTTATGGCTACACCTTC. Protein sequence: CASSFSVYGYTF.

The count of this clone is one. V and J are TRBV28 and TRBJ1-3; perhaps TRBD1 as D (5 bases). The CDR3 extends over 13 amino acids. Deletions cut 6 bases from V and 3 bases from J, with 9 bases between. Germline CDR1 and CDR2: MDHEN and SYDVKM. The CDR3 region is CASSPGGGNTIYF. The CDR3 nucleotides are TGTGCCAGCAGCCCGGGGGGTGGAAACACCATATATTTT.

J is TRBJ2-5 and V is TRBV25-1; weak D call: TRBD1 (6 bases). Germline V lookup: CDR1 MGHDK, CDR2 SYGVNS. The CDR3 has 11 residues. V was pared by 2 bases and J by 9 bases, with 7 bases between. The CDR3 nucleotides read TGTGCCAGCAGTGAACGACAGGCCCAGTACTTC. Translation: CASSERQAQYF.

The chain couples TRBV28 to TRBJ1-4, with TRBD1 matching over 8 bases. The CDR3 is made up of 15 amino acids. Germline loops: CDR1 MDHEN, CDR2 SYDVKM. The V gene end was trimmed by 4 bases and the J gene end by 6 bases; junction bases not matched to a gene: 7. The CDR3 region is CASSSWTGSDEKLFF. Written as DNA, the CDR3 is TGTGCCAGCAGTTCCTGGACAGGGAGCGATGAAAAACTGTTTTTT.

V usage is TRBV11-2 and J usage is TRBJ1-3, with D tentatively TRBD1 (5 bases). The CDR3 consists of 17 residues. The V and J ends lost 5 bases and 0 bases respectively, with 17 bases between them. Germline V lookup: CDR1 SGHAT, CDR2 FQNNGV. The CDR3 bases are TGTGCCAGCAGCGTATCCCCACGGGGGAGCTCTGGAAACACCATATATTTT. Amino acid sequence: CASSVSPRGSSGNTIYF.

This chain joins TRBV20-1 and TRBJ2-7; no firm D call. The CDR3 sequence is 11 residues long. Per germline, CDR1 DFQATT and CDR2 SNEGSKA (reference sequence). Between the trimmed V and J ends, which lost 5 bases and 9 bases, there was a span of 14 bases. The CDR3 loop is CSAVPEVGQYF. The CDR3 coding sequence is TGCAGTGCTGTACCTGAGGTGGGGCAGTACTTC.

This clone has only a few counts. CDR3 DNA sequence: TGTGCCATCAGTGACCCAACAGGTCATAGCAATCAGCCCCAGCATTTT. Translating it yields CAISDPTGHSNQPQHF. The chain couples TRBV10-3 to TRBJ1-5, with a weak D call TRBD1 (5 bases). V was clipped by 3 bases and J by 0 bases, with 12 bases between them. CDR3 length equals 16 residues. Per the germline V gene, CDR1 is ENHRY and CDR2 is SYGVKD.

This clone occurred many times. V is TRBV6-4 and J is TRBJ2-2; 8 bases are shared with TRBD2. CDR1 MRHNA and CDR2 SNTAGT come from the germline V gene. This CDR3 has 13 amino acids. J was trimmed by 4 bases and V by 5 bases; bases with no gene match: 0. CDR3 in amino acids: CASSSGSTGELFF. The CDR3 region has the DNA TGTGCCAGCAGTAGCGGGAGCACCGGGGAGCTGTTTTTT.

The chain is built from TRBV2 and TRBJ1-6; no clear D gene. V gave up 4 bases and J gave up 7 bases, with 11 bases separating them. CDR1 SNHLY and CDR2 FYNNEI come from the germline V gene. This CDR3 region has 14 residues. DNA of the CDR3: TGTGCCAGCAGTGTTCTAAATCTAAATTCACCCCTCCACTTT. Translating it yields CASSVLNLNSPLHF.